The rows below give T cell receptor beta chains drawn from one sample of a study of CD8+CD57+ T cells in acquired aplastic anemia. TCRdb used MiXCR to reprocess the reads, holding one entry per CDR3 protein. The table shows over 150,000 distinct CDR3 sequences, with almost 50% occurring only once. The source material was sorted CD4+, CD8+, or CD8+CD57+ T cells (not recorded which) from PBMCs. The receptors were sampled from a human donor with aplastic anemia. The CDR3 runs from the conserved cysteine through the conserved F or W. The order of the fields is V gene, J gene, CDR3 protein.

>TRBV2|TRBJ1-2
CASSVQGSRHGYTF
>TRBV24-1|TRBJ2-3
CATRESGFGRDTQYF
>TRBV28|TRBJ2-2
CASRLGGLAGVGELFF
>TRBV5-1|TRBJ2-1
CASSAIVDRGPQEQFF
>TRBV11-2|TRBJ2-4
CASSLRRTDIQYF
>TRBV24-1|TRBJ1-5
CATRQSDQPQHF
>TRBV18|TRBJ2-1
CASSPLAGAYNEQFF
>TRBV12-3/TRBV12-4|TRBJ2-1
CASSSQGASYNEQFF
>TRBV7-8|TRBJ2-1
CASSLVLHEQFF
>TRBV5-1|TRBJ1-2
CASSLDNNYGYTF
>TRBV15|TRBJ2-1
CATSRVKAPQQFF
>TRBV5-5|TRBJ2-3
CASSLAARGTDTQYF
>TRBV29-1|TRBJ1-6
CSVRSSYNSPLHF
>TRBV29-1|TRBJ2-5
CSVGHRGGSETQYF
>TRBV7-3|TRBJ2-1
CASSLGFGHEQFF
>TRBV10-1|TRBJ1-1
CASSVRANTEAFF
>TRBV7-2|TRBJ2-1
CASSLSVVQGEFF
>TRBV28|TRBJ2-3
CASKTGGLASTDTQYF
>TRBV19|TRBJ2-7
CASSPQVSYEQYF
>TRBV18|TRBJ2-5
CASSPASVQETQYF
>TRBV15|TRBJ2-1
CATSRASLRSDNEQFF
>TRBV2|TRBJ1-5
CASSGIGDNQPQHF
>TRBV20-1|TRBJ2-1
CGAPRTSGGYNEQFF
>TRBV5-6|TRBJ1-4
CASSWGPNPATNEKLFF
>TRBV29-1|TRBJ2-7
CSVSGPGYEQYF
>TRBV6-1|TRBJ1-6
CASSERILSPLHF
>TRBV11-3|TRBJ1-1
CASSLDGEFMNTEAFF
>TRBV29-1|TRBJ2-1
CSVFPGLATNEQFF
>TRBV29-1|TRBJ2-7
CSVAGNYPYEQYF
>TRBV5-1|TRBJ2-6
CASSLGGQPGANVLTF
>TRBV29-1|TRBJ2-5
CSVTSGSTQTQYF
>TRBV7-6|TRBJ2-7
CASSLASAYEQYF
>TRBV6-1|TRBJ1-6
CASARGGHSSPLHF
>TRBV12-3/TRBV12-4|TRBJ2-3
CASSLPGQDTQYF
>TRBV19|TRBJ2-1
CASRAGVSYNEQFF
>TRBV20-1|TRBJ2-1
CSARDPSGGNNEQFF
>TRBV5-1|TRBJ2-3
CASSLTRASTDTQYF
>TRBV20-1|TRBJ2-5
CSARQAREAQYF
>TRBV7-9|TRBJ2-5
CASSPPDGRVAETQYF
>TRBV2|TRBJ1-6
CASSPTQGAASPLHF
>TRBV7-2|TRBJ2-7
CASSLGLRGYEQYF
>TRBV20-1|TRBJ2-3
CSARGLAGVPSTDTQYF
>TRBV5-5|TRBJ1-6
CASSLDLGRDGSPLHF
>TRBV5-1|TRBJ2-7
CASSSRTGVGYEQYF